This note documents a single T cell receptor (beta chain) sequence. CDR1 and CDR2 (germline): SGHTA, FQGNSA. This CDR3 contains 17 residues. Trimming removed 5 bases from V and 2 bases from J, with 16 bases in between. The data belong to a study of T-cell reconstitution after alpha-beta-depleted transplantation in children. Preparation of the TCRbeta library used unique molecular identifiers. MiXCR, run by TCRdb on the PCR reads, gives a single entry per CDR3 protein. The repertoire holds hundreds of thousands of distinct CDR3 sequences, with under 15% as singletons. The chain recombines TRBV7-2 with TRBJ2-6, with D unresolved. The TCR was taken from a girl aged 2 to 9 with congenital amegakaryocytic thrombocytopenia, due to receive a stem cell transplant. Source: PBMCs, taken before TCRalphabeta/CD19-depleted stem cell transplant. The CDR3 reads CASSVTIRTTGANVLTF. The CDR3 DNA reads as TGTGCCAGCAGCGTGACGATCCGAACTACTGGGGCCAACGTCCTGACTTTC. Based on the CDR3 plus reference TRBV7-2 and TRBJ2-6, the full variable domain is GAGVSQSPSNKVTEKGKDVELRCDPISGHTALYWYRQSLGQGLEFLIYFQGNSAPDKSGLPSDRFSAERTGGSVSTLTIQRTQQEDSAVYLCASSVTIRTTGANVLTFGAGSRLTVL.